Below are 20 T cell receptor beta chains sequenced from a single sample in a study of shared clonotypes between healthy human individuals. The repertoire was sequenced with immunoSEQ multiplex PCR; TCRdb's copy has only in-frame clones and lacks some. The sample lists 650,000 to 750,000 clones, roughly 78% occurring once. The sample comprised memory CD4+ T cells sorted from blood. The subset was: CD45RA-negative fraction. These receptors were obtained from a woman under 40 in good health.

This clone appeared a single time. The chain couples TRBV6-5 to TRBJ2-7; 9 positions agree with TRBD1. CDR1 and CDR2 from the germline V gene are MNHEY and SVGAGI. The CDR3 sequence is 15 residues long. V shed 6 bases, J shed 2 bases, and the junction held 8 bases outside the gene matches. The CDR3: CASRQPGQGPYEQYF. The CDR3 DNA sequence: TGTGCCAGCAGACAACCGGGACAGGGCCCCTACGAGCAGTACTTC.

The V and J genes are TRBV27 and TRBJ2-7; D possibly corresponds to TRBD2 (5 bases). Trimming cost V 5 bases and J 5 bases, with 19 bases left between them. The CDR3 consists of 15 residues. CDR1 and CDR2 (germline): MNHEY, SMNVEV (reference sequence). The CDR3 spells CASSPPGGRYHEQYF. The CDR3 bases are TGTGCCAGCAGTCCCCCTGGAGGACGGTACCACGAGCAGTACTTC.

The chain combines TRBV10-1 with TRBJ2-5; a possible D gene is TRBD1 (5 bases). V gave up 6 bases and J gave up 1 base, with 9 bases separating them. Germline lookup yields CDR1 WNHNN and CDR2 SYGVQD (reference sequence). The CDR3 spans 13 residues. The CDR3 reads CASRDDSQETQYF. CDR3 sequence (DNA): TGCGCCAGCAGGGACGACAGCCAAGAGACCCAGTACTTC.

The chain couples TRBV19 to TRBJ2-7; weak D call: TRBD1 (6 bases). V lost 3 bases, J lost 9 bases, and 18 bases lay in between. The CDR3 sequence is 14 residues long. CDR1 LNHDA and CDR2 SQIVND come from the germline V gene (reference sequence). The CDR3 loop is CASSIPGQPQGQYF. For the CDR3, the DNA is TGTGCCAGTAGTATTCCCGGACAGCCGCAAGGGCAGTACTTC.

The gene calls are TRBV5-4 and TRBJ2-7; D remains unclear. The CDR3 loop spans 14 amino acids. Trimming pared 7 bases from V and 3 bases from J, leaving 17 bases between. Germline V lookup: CDR1 SGHNT, CDR2 YYREEE (reference sequence). In nucleotides, the CDR3 is TGTGCCAGCCTGCACCCCGCTTCCGGCTACGAGCAGTACTTC. It specifies CASLHPASGYEQYF. Looking up the rest from reference TRBV5-4 and TRBJ2-7 gives the full variable domain: ETGVTQSPTHLIKTRGQQVTLRCSSQSGHNTVSWYQQALGQGPQFIFQYYREEENGRGNFPPRFSGLQFPNYSSELNVNALELDDSALYLCASLHPASGYEQYFGPGTRLTVT.

The chain carries TRBV6-1 and TRBJ2-1; no firm D call. CDR1 MNHNS and CDR2 SASEGT come from the germline V gene. The CDR3 runs to 12 residues. Trimming stripped 2 bases from V and 8 bases from J, with 7 bases between. Here the CDR3 reads CASSEFPDEQFF. The CDR3 nucleotides read TGTGCCAGCAGTGAATTCCCGGATGAGCAGTTCTTC.

The count of this clone is one. The rearrangement joins TRBV10-2 to TRBJ2-3; TRBD2 agrees at 10 bases. Germline assignment: CDR1 WSHSY and CDR2 SAAADI. The J segment lost 7 bases and the V segment lost 0 bases, leaving 7 bases of the junction unmatched. The CDR3 has 16 residues. The CDR3: CASSESSSGRKNTQYF. CDR3 nucleotide sequence: TGCGCCAGCAGTGAGTCGAGTAGCGGGAGGAAAAATACGCAGTATTTT.

Only one count was recorded for this clone. CDR3 nucleotide sequence: TGTGCCAGCAGTCTACAGGGGGCGACCACTGAAGCTTTCTTT. This gives the protein CASSLQGATTEAFF. The chain carries TRBV28 and TRBJ1-1, with 9 bases that match TRBD1. Germline lookup yields CDR1 MDHEN and CDR2 SYDVKM. V was pared by 5 bases and J by 4 bases, with 5 bases of the junction left unmatched. The CDR3 loop spans 14 amino acids.

With respect to this clone: A read error may produce the germline difference seen at one junction end. CDR3 bases: TGTGCCAGTAGTATGAACCGAGGGACAGAGACGCAGTATTTT. This sequence encodes CASSMNRGTETQYF. The V and J genes are TRBV19 and TRBJ2-3; 7 bases align to TRBD1. The CDR3 totals 14 residues. CDR1 and CDR2 (germline): LNHDA, SQIVND (reference sequence).

V is TRBV6-1 and J is TRBJ1-2; D may be TRBD1 (6 bases). From germline, CDR1 is MNHNS and CDR2 SASEGT. V was pared by 10 bases and J by 2 bases, with 17 bases between. CDR3 length: 14 residues. The chain's CDR3 is CATSGAQGNYGYTF. The CDR3 coding sequence is TGTGCCACCTCGGGGGCGCAGGGAAACTATGGCTACACCTTC.

In its sample, this clone was seen a few times. This chain connects TRBV7-7 to TRBJ2-2; D is possibly TRBD1 (6 bases). Germline values: CDR1 SSHAT, CDR2 FNYEAQ (reference sequence). The CDR3 is 18 amino acids. Trimming took off 1 base at V and 5 bases at J, with 20 bases between the two ends. CDR3 sequence (DNA): TGTGCCAGCAGCTTAGAAGCATCGGCCAGGGGACCTACCGGGGAGCTGTTTTTT. Encoded protein: CASSLEASARGPTGELFF.

The chain combines TRBV19 with TRBJ2-7; 12 nucleotides align to TRBD2. V shed 8 bases and J 4 bases; nucleotides not matched to a gene: 6. In germline, CDR1 is LNHDA, CDR2 SQIVND (reference sequence). CDR3 length: 14 amino acids. CDR3 region: CASSRLAGVYEQYF. The CDR3 nucleotides are TGTGCCAGTTCTCGACTAGCGGGAGTTTACGAGCAGTACTTC.

The V call is TRBV28, the J call TRBJ2-7; 7 bases fit TRBD2. Per the germline V gene, CDR1 is MDHEN and CDR2 is SYDVKM. J gave up 5 bases and V 5 bases, and 3 bases lay outside the gene matches. CDR3 length: 12 residues. CDR3 residues: CASSGGGNEQYF. The DNA of the CDR3 is TGTGCCAGCAGTGGGGGGGGGAACGAGCAGTACTTC.

The chain is built from TRBV27 and TRBJ2-1, with a tentative D call TRBD2 (6 bases). V was trimmed by 0 bases and J by 5 bases, leaving 14 bases between them. The CDR3 length is 16 residues. Germline V gene lookup returns CDR1 MNHEY and CDR2 SMNVEV (reference sequence). CDR3 DNA sequence: TGTGCCAGCAGTTTATCGTTCGGGAGCCCAAACAATGAGCAGTTCTTC. Protein product: CASSLSFGSPNNEQFF.

This clone was observed a handful of times. This sequence joins TRBV19 and TRBJ1-4; weak D call: TRBD1 (5 bases). V lost 2 bases, J lost 3 bases, and 16 bases lay in between. The CDR3 has 17 residues. CDR1 LNHDA and CDR2 SQIVND come from the germline V gene (reference sequence). The CDR3 protein is CASSITQEARPNEKLFF. The CDR3 DNA reads as TGTGCCAGTAGTATAACACAGGAGGCCAGACCTAATGAAAAACTGTTTTTT.

This clone showed up many times. The chain combines TRBV21-1 with TRBJ1-2; TRBD1 reflects the table's D call only, with no check against the DNA. TRBV21-1 is given as a pseudogene. The CDR3 length is 14 residues. CDR3 nucleotides: TGTGCCAGCAGCCCCCTAGACAGGGGGCCTGGCTACACCTTC. This encodes CASSPLDRGPGYTF.

In this sample, this clone turned up a few times. The chain is built from TRBV5-6 and TRBJ1-3; TRBD1 might be the D (5 bases). CDR3 length: 17 amino acids. Looked up from germline, CDR1 is SGHDT and CDR2 is YYEEEE. The ends were cut back, 1 base at V and 0 bases at J, with 14 bases in the middle. CDR3 residues: CASSLYPTARSGNTIYF. The CDR3 region has the DNA TGTGCCAGCAGCTTGTACCCGACAGCGCGCTCTGGAAACACCATATATTTT.

The chain uses TRBV6-1 and TRBJ2-7, with D perhaps matching TRBD2 (6 bases). V lost 4 bases, J lost 6 bases, and 22 bases lay in between. The CDR3 is 16 amino acids. The V gene's germline CDR1 is MNHNS and CDR2 SASEGT. The CDR3 protein is CASSGGLRDWVREQYF. The CDR3 DNA reads TGTGCCAGCAGTGGGGGTTTGCGGGACTGGGTTCGCGAGCAGTACTTC.

Concerning this clone: A much larger clonotype is one base distant, so this may be a read error. The chain links TRBV27 to TRBJ1-5; weak D call: TRBD1 (6 bases). Germline loops: CDR1 MNHEY, CDR2 SMNVEV (reference sequence). The CDR3 spans 15 residues. This CDR3 reads CASSYTGRSNQSQHF. CDR3 nucleotide sequence: TGTGCCAGCAGTTATACAGGGAGAAGCAATCAGTCCCAGCATTTT.

The chain uses TRBV11-2 and TRBJ1-2; weak D call: TRBD1 (6 bases). Germline-derived CDR1 and CDR2 are SGHAT and FQNNGV. The CDR3 has 16 amino acids. V lost 5 bases and J lost 1, with 17 bases in between. The CDR3 is CASSQTFVRGNYGYTF. In DNA, the CDR3 is TGTGCCAGCAGCCAGACCTTCGTCAGGGGTAACTATGGCTACACCTTC. Looking up the rest from reference TRBV11-2 and TRBJ1-2 gives the full variable domain: EAGVAQSPRYKIIEKRQSVAFWCNPISGHATLYWYQQILGQGPKLLIQFQNNGVVDDSQLPKDRFSAERLKGVDSTLKIQPAKLEDSAVYLCASSQTFVRGNYGYTFGSGTRLTVV.